The rows below give T cell receptor beta chains drawn from one sample of a study of human T cells and chemical hapten exposure. TCRdb ran MiXCR on the 5' RACE reads and lists one entry per CDR3 protein. The sample records 75,000 or so distinct CDR3 sequences, more than 15% being singletons. The receptors were sampled from a female donor in good health. Both conserved end residues are part of each CDR3. Each record gives: V gene, clone size, D gene, J gene, CDR3 protein, CDR3 DNA. The D gene is left open where the match is weak. A clone size is listed for some rows: how often the clone was seen (once, few, many), or a class if it is expanded.

v_call: TRBV19
clone_size: few
d_call: TRBD1
j_call: TRBJ1-2
cdr3_aa: CASSPGQGFNGYTF
cdr3_nt: TGTGCCAGTAGCCCCGGACAGGGTTTTAATGGCTACACCTTC

v_call: TRBV7-9
clone_size: many
d_call: -
j_call: TRBJ2-7
cdr3_aa: CASSLTGLEQYF
cdr3_nt: TGTGCCAGCAGCCTAACAGGGCTCGAGCAGTACTTC

v_call: TRBV7-9
clone_size: -
d_call: -
j_call: TRBJ2-3
cdr3_aa: CASSLFRSPADTQYF
cdr3_nt: TGTGCCAGCAGCTTATTTCGAAGTCCCGCAGATACGCAGTATTTT

v_call: TRBV6-6
clone_size: -
d_call: -
j_call: TRBJ1-2
cdr3_aa: CASSFSSYGYTF
cdr3_nt: TGTGCCAGCAGTTTCTCCAGCTATGGCTACACCTTC

v_call: TRBV12-3/TRBV12-4
clone_size: few
d_call: -
j_call: TRBJ1-1
cdr3_aa: CASSLLNTEAFF
cdr3_nt: TGTGCCAGCAGTTTGTTGAACACTGAAGCTTTCTTT

v_call: TRBV7-9
clone_size: -
d_call: -
j_call: TRBJ1-6
cdr3_aa: CASSLRHNSPLHF
cdr3_nt: TGTGCCAGCAGCTTAAGACATAATTCACCCCTCCACTTT

v_call: TRBV9
clone_size: few
d_call: -
j_call: TRBJ2-5
cdr3_aa: CATSLETQYF
cdr3_nt: TGTGCCACGAGTTTGGAGACCCAGTACTTC

v_call: TRBV14
clone_size: -
d_call: -
j_call: TRBJ2-7
cdr3_aa: CASSLVPRNEQYF
cdr3_nt: TGTGCCAGCAGCCTAGTTCCCAGAAACGAGCAGTACTTC

v_call: TRBV6-5
clone_size: few
d_call: -
j_call: TRBJ1-2
cdr3_aa: CASRDALYGYTF
cdr3_nt: TGTGCCAGCAGGGACGCCCTCTATGGCTACACCTTC

v_call: TRBV4-1
clone_size: many
d_call: -
j_call: TRBJ1-4
cdr3_aa: CASSQGPSKRLFF
cdr3_nt: TGCGCCAGCAGCCAAGGGCCGTCAAAAAGACTGTTTTTT

v_call: TRBV18
clone_size: many
d_call: -
j_call: TRBJ1-1
cdr3_aa: CASSPGQTNTEAFF
cdr3_nt: TGTGCCAGCTCACCAGGGCAGACGAACACTGAAGCTTTCTTT

v_call: TRBV7-9
clone_size: few
d_call: -
j_call: TRBJ2-5
cdr3_aa: CASSPIQETQYF
cdr3_nt: TGTGCCAGCAGCCCCATACAAGAGACCCAGTACTTC

v_call: TRBV10-1
clone_size: -
d_call: -
j_call: TRBJ2-7
cdr3_aa: CASSDSTTGTLVEQYF
cdr3_nt: TGCGCCAGCAGTGATAGTACTACCGGGACATTGGTCGAGCAGTACTTC

v_call: TRBV9
clone_size: -
d_call: TRBD2
j_call: TRBJ2-1
cdr3_aa: CASSVDQTSGVGEQFF
cdr3_nt: TGTGCCAGCAGCGTAGACCAGACTAGCGGGGTCGGTGAGCAGTTCTTC

v_call: TRBV7-8
clone_size: -
d_call: -
j_call: TRBJ1-4
cdr3_aa: CASSLVTVKGFNEKLFF
cdr3_nt: TGTGCCAGCAGCTTAGTTACCGTCAAGGGGTTTAATGAAAAACTGTTTTTT

v_call: TRBV2
clone_size: -
d_call: -
j_call: TRBJ1-5
cdr3_aa: CASSPTVNQPQHF
cdr3_nt: TGTGCCAGCAGTCCGACGGTCAATCAGCCCCAGCATTTT

v_call: TRBV28
clone_size: few
d_call: TRBD2
j_call: TRBJ2-1
cdr3_aa: CASSGLAGGPGEQFF
cdr3_nt: TGTGCCAGCAGTGGACTAGCGGGAGGGCCTGGGGAGCAGTTCTTC

v_call: TRBV28
clone_size: few
d_call: TRBD2
j_call: TRBJ2-2
cdr3_aa: CASRRLAGGAGELFF
cdr3_nt: TGTGCCAGCAGAAGACTAGCGGGAGGGGCCGGGGAGCTGTTTTTT

v_call: TRBV6-4
clone_size: few
d_call: TRBD2
j_call: TRBJ2-3
cdr3_aa: CASSVTSGNTDTQYF
cdr3_nt: TGTGCCAGCAGTGTCACTAGCGGGAACACAGATACGCAGTATTTT

v_call: TRBV10-3
clone_size: -
d_call: -
j_call: TRBJ1-2
cdr3_aa: CAISEPSQGPRYGYTF
cdr3_nt: TGTGCCATCAGTGAGCCCAGCCAGGGGCCTAGATATGGCTACACCTTC

v_call: TRBV15
clone_size: -
d_call: TRBD1
j_call: TRBJ2-1
cdr3_aa: CATSIGAGGLGEQFF
cdr3_nt: TGTGCCACCAGCATCGGGGCAGGGGGTTTAGGTGAGCAGTTCTTC

v_call: TRBV5-1
clone_size: few
d_call: -
j_call: TRBJ1-2
cdr3_aa: CASSLEGSGYGYTF
cdr3_nt: TGCGCCAGCAGCTTGGAAGGGAGCGGCTATGGCTACACCTTC

v_call: TRBV20-1
clone_size: -
d_call: -
j_call: TRBJ2-3
cdr3_aa: CSARRRADTQYF
cdr3_nt: TGCAGTGCTAGACGGAGGGCAGATACGCAGTATTTT

v_call: TRBV12-3/TRBV12-4
clone_size: -
d_call: -
j_call: TRBJ2-7
cdr3_aa: CASSFLNRYEQYF
cdr3_nt: TGTGCCAGCAGCTTCCTTAACCGATACGAGCAGTACTTC

v_call: TRBV30
clone_size: -
d_call: -
j_call: TRBJ1-5
cdr3_aa: CAWSAGTGHQTQHF
cdr3_nt: TGTGCCTGGAGTGCGGGAACAGGCCACCAGACCCAGCATTTT

v_call: TRBV28
clone_size: -
d_call: -
j_call: TRBJ2-3
cdr3_aa: CASTQTADTQYF
cdr3_nt: TGTGCCAGCACTCAAACTGCAGATACGCAGTATTTT

v_call: TRBV5-4
clone_size: few
d_call: TRBD2
j_call: TRBJ2-7
cdr3_aa: CASSLGDSGGYEQYF
cdr3_nt: TGTGCCAGCAGCTTGGGCGATAGCGGGGGTTACGAGCAGTACTTC

v_call: TRBV4-2
clone_size: few
d_call: -
j_call: TRBJ2-4
cdr3_aa: CASSQEAGAKNIQYF
cdr3_nt: TGTGCCAGCAGCCAAGAAGCAGGGGCCAAAAACATTCAGTACTTC

v_call: TRBV4-3
clone_size: few
d_call: -
j_call: TRBJ2-1
cdr3_aa: CASSYRQYRQGVEQFF
cdr3_nt: TGCGCCAGCAGCTATAGACAATACCGACAAGGCGTGGAGCAGTTCTTC

v_call: TRBV6-5
clone_size: few
d_call: -
j_call: TRBJ2-3
cdr3_aa: CASSPGGRTDTQYF
cdr3_nt: TGTGCCAGCAGTCCCGGGGGACGCACAGATACGCAGTATTTT

v_call: TRBV6-2/TRBV6-3
clone_size: few
d_call: -
j_call: TRBJ2-7
cdr3_aa: CASTRGSYEQYF
cdr3_nt: TGTGCCAGCACCCGGGGTTCCTACGAGCAGTACTTC

v_call: TRBV5-1
clone_size: -
d_call: TRBD2
j_call: TRBJ2-3
cdr3_aa: CASSLEAGGGADTQYF
cdr3_nt: TGCGCCAGCAGCTTGGAAGCCGGGGGGGGCGCAGATACGCAGTATTTT

v_call: TRBV29-1
clone_size: few
d_call: -
j_call: TRBJ1-2
cdr3_aa: CSVERQQYGYTF
cdr3_nt: TGCAGCGTTGAAAGACAGCAATATGGCTACACCTTC

v_call: TRBV6-1
clone_size: many
d_call: TRBD1
j_call: TRBJ2-7
cdr3_aa: CASAKGQAAFEQYF
cdr3_nt: TGTGCCAGCGCAAAAGGACAGGCTGCTTTCGAGCAGTACTTC

v_call: TRBV12-3/TRBV12-4
clone_size: -
d_call: -
j_call: TRBJ2-5
cdr3_aa: CASSFGGTQYF
cdr3_nt: TGTGCCAGCAGTTTTGGAGGGACCCAGTACTTC

v_call: TRBV9
clone_size: -
d_call: -
j_call: TRBJ2-2
cdr3_aa: CASSVAGRGTTGELFF
cdr3_nt: TGTGCCAGCAGCGTAGCTGGCCGGGGTACCACCGGGGAGCTGTTTTTT

v_call: TRBV4-3
clone_size: -
d_call: TRBD1
j_call: TRBJ1-4
cdr3_aa: CASSQGTGVRDNEKLFF
cdr3_nt: TGCGCCAGCAGCCAAGGAACAGGGGTCCGTGATAATGAAAAACTGTTTTTT

v_call: TRBV29-1
clone_size: -
d_call: -
j_call: TRBJ2-1
cdr3_aa: CSVEDRSGGGLVDEQFF
cdr3_nt: TGCAGCGTTGAAGATCGATCGGGGGGCGGCCTCGTTGATGAGCAGTTCTTC

v_call: TRBV29-1
clone_size: once
d_call: -
j_call: TRBJ1-1
cdr3_aa: CSVEDSRLNTEAFF
cdr3_nt: TGCAGCGTTGAAGACAGCCGCCTGAACACTGAAGCTTTCTTT

v_call: TRBV29-1
clone_size: -
d_call: -
j_call: TRBJ2-7
cdr3_aa: CSASQNPVIEQYF
cdr3_nt: TGCAGCGCTTCACAGAATCCCGTCATCGAGCAGTACTTC

v_call: TRBV9
clone_size: many
d_call: TRBD2
j_call: TRBJ2-2
cdr3_aa: CASSVSGGTNTGELFF
cdr3_nt: TGTGCCAGCAGCGTTAGCGGGGGGACCAACACCGGGGAGCTGTTTTTT

v_call: TRBV18
clone_size: few
d_call: -
j_call: TRBJ1-3
cdr3_aa: CASSPGAGDSGNTIYF
cdr3_nt: TGTGCCAGCTCACCAGGAGCAGGAGACTCTGGAAACACCATATATTTT

v_call: TRBV20-1
clone_size: few
d_call: -
j_call: TRBJ2-2
cdr3_aa: CSAPTGSSAGELFF
cdr3_nt: TGCAGTGCCCCTACCGGGTCTTCCGCCGGGGAGCTGTTTTTT

v_call: TRBV5-1
clone_size: -
d_call: -
j_call: TRBJ1-2
cdr3_aa: CASSLEGTGRGYTF
cdr3_nt: TGCGCCAGCAGCTTGGAAGGCACCGGACGAGGCTACACCTTC

v_call: TRBV12-3/TRBV12-4
clone_size: few
d_call: -
j_call: TRBJ1-4
cdr3_aa: CASSPGARGVGEKLFF
cdr3_nt: TGTGCCAGCAGCCCCGGGGCCAGGGGCGTGGGGGAAAAACTGTTTTTT

v_call: TRBV6-5
clone_size: -
d_call: TRBD1
j_call: TRBJ2-1
cdr3_aa: CASRTGQGKYNEQFF
cdr3_nt: TGTGCCAGCAGAACTGGACAGGGGAAATACAATGAGCAGTTCTTC

v_call: TRBV20-1
clone_size: -
d_call: TRBD1
j_call: TRBJ1-2
cdr3_aa: CSAIRLGQGAVGYTF
cdr3_nt: TGCAGTGCTATAAGGTTGGGACAGGGGGCTGTTGGCTACACCTTC

v_call: TRBV10-3
clone_size: few
d_call: -
j_call: TRBJ2-7
cdr3_aa: CAISEGRGYSYEQYF
cdr3_nt: TGTGCCATCAGTGAGGGGCGGGGTTATTCCTACGAGCAGTACTTC

v_call: TRBV29-1
clone_size: few
d_call: TRBD2
j_call: TRBJ2-3
cdr3_aa: CSATSGTDTQYF
cdr3_nt: TGCAGCGCGACTAGCGGCACAGATACGCAGTATTTT

v_call: TRBV7-2
clone_size: -
d_call: -
j_call: TRBJ1-2
cdr3_aa: CASSSGTLSGYTF
cdr3_nt: TGTGCCAGCAGCTCCGGGACACTGAGTGGGTACACCTTC

v_call: TRBV20-1
clone_size: -
d_call: TRBD2
j_call: TRBJ2-7
cdr3_aa: CSASPAGAREQYF
cdr3_nt: TGCAGTGCCAGCCCAGCGGGAGCGAGGGAGCAGTACTTC

v_call: TRBV11-2
clone_size: once
d_call: TRBD1
j_call: TRBJ1-4
cdr3_aa: CASSLDPDRGRKLFF
cdr3_nt: TGTGCCAGCAGCTTAGATCCGGACAGGGGAAGGAAACTGTTTTTT

v_call: TRBV28
clone_size: few
d_call: TRBD1
j_call: TRBJ2-3
cdr3_aa: CASSLTGAYTDTQYF
cdr3_nt: TGTGCCAGCAGTTTGACAGGGGCTTACACAGATACGCAGTATTTT

v_call: TRBV5-1
clone_size: -
d_call: TRBD2
j_call: TRBJ2-2
cdr3_aa: CASSLVVTSGGNTGELFF
cdr3_nt: TGCGCCAGCAGCTTGGTGGTGACTAGCGGCGGGAACACCGGGGAGCTGTTTTTT

v_call: TRBV5-1
clone_size: few
d_call: TRBD1
j_call: TRBJ2-6
cdr3_aa: CASSLEAGGHSGANVLTF
cdr3_nt: TGCGCCAGCAGCTTGGAGGCAGGGGGCCACTCTGGAGCCAACGTCCTGACTTTC

v_call: TRBV18
clone_size: few
d_call: TRBD1
j_call: TRBJ2-5
cdr3_aa: CASSPRTGLDKTQYF
cdr3_nt: TGTGCCAGCTCACCGCGGACAGGTTTGGACAAGACCCAGTACTTC

v_call: TRBV2
clone_size: -
d_call: -
j_call: TRBJ2-1
cdr3_aa: CASSVQGIGEQFF
cdr3_nt: TGTGCCAGCAGCGTACAGGGTATCGGTGAGCAGTTCTTC